These 14 T cell receptor beta chains were all obtained from the same sample, sequenced in a study of T cell responses to AZD1222 COVID-19 vaccine listed by TCRdb under 2021. Libraries were constructed by the immunoSEQ multiplex PCR assay. This is the immuneACCESS table as TCRdb keeps it, with only in-frame sequences that have V and J called. A part of the clones is gone; compared with another copy, unresolved V genes explain less than half, and the rest is unexplained. Counted in this sample were roughly 150,000 clones; about 91% of them appeared once. The ten largest clonotypes hold under 2.5% of the sample. The meaning of the sample's time point label: baseline before first vaccination. The source was peripheral blood, collected on day 0 of AZD1222 vaccination. These receptors all come from an adult in good health.

V usage is TRBV20-1 and J usage is TRBJ1-1, with D hard to call. With 3 bases removed from V and 2 bases from J, the gap between germline ends came to 7 bases. The length of the CDR3 is 12 residues. CDR1 and CDR2 (germline): DFQATT, SNEGSKA (reference sequence). The DNA for the CDR3 is TGCAGTGCTAGTTTGCAAAACACTGAAGCTTTCTTT. Protein product: CSASLQNTEAFF.

The chain links TRBV3-1 (or the pseudogene TRBV3-2) to TRBJ2-1; tentative D call: TRBD2 (6 bases). The V and J ends lost 1 base and 4 bases respectively, with 8 bases between them. CDR1 is LGHDT, CDR2 YNNKEL, per germline (reference sequence). The CDR3 sequence is 14 residues long. The CDR3 is CASSQAGTYNEQFF. The CDR3 DNA is TGTGCCAGCAGCCAAGCCGGGACTTACAATGAGCAGTTCTTC.

The J gene is TRBJ2-7, the V gene TRBV28, with TRBD1 matching 9 bases. CDR1 and CDR2 (germline): MDHEN, SYDVKM. Losses at the gene ends were 7 bases for V and 4 bases for J; bases not matched to a gene: 11. This CDR3 is built from 15 residues. The CDR3 is CASNTGTGRRYEQYF. The CDR3 coding sequence is TGTGCCAGCAACACAGGGACAGGGCGTCGGTACGAGCAGTACTTC.

The genes are TRBV5-4 and TRBJ1-2; D is uncertain. Germline assignment: CDR1 SGHNT and CDR2 YYREEE (reference sequence). The CDR3 extends over 15 amino acids. V lost 4 bases and J 8 bases, leaving 21 bases between the germline ends. This chain's CDR3 is CASSTPRDANLGYTF. In nucleotides, the CDR3 is TGTGCCAGCAGCACCCCTAGGGATGCGAACTTAGGCTACACCTTC.

The chain carries TRBV7-2 and TRBJ1-1, with D perhaps matching TRBD1 (5 bases). V lost 5 bases to trimming and J lost 11 bases, with 15 bases between them. Germline V gene sequence: CDR1 SGHTA, CDR2 FQGNSA. CDR3 length: 12 residues. For the CDR3, the DNA is TGTGCCAGCAGCAGTCCCGGGACGGTCGCTTTCTTT. Translation: CASSSPGTVAFF. The full variable domain, rest sourced from reference TRBV7-2 and TRBJ1-1, is GAGVSQSPSNKVTEKGKDVELRCDPISGHTALYWYRQSLGQGLEFLIYFQGNSAPDKSGLPSDRFSAERTGGSVSTLTIQRTQQEDSAVYLCASSSPGTVAFFGQGTRLTVV.

The chain joins TRBV18 to TRBJ1-2; maybe TRBD1 (6 bases). The germline CDR1 and CDR2 sequences are KGHSH and LQKENI. This CDR3 has 13 amino acids. Trimming pared 3 bases from V and 4 bases from J, leaving 9 bases between. The CDR3 is CASSPDRTYGYTF. The CDR3 coding sequence is TGTGCCAGCTCACCGGACAGAACCTATGGCTACACCTTC.

The gene calls are TRBV4-1 and TRBJ2-7; D is undetermined. CDR3 length: 13 residues. V lost 4 bases to trimming and J lost 3 bases, with 10 bases between them. Germline assignment: CDR1 MGHRA and CDR2 YSYEKL. The CDR3 DNA reads TGCGCCAGCAGCCTTAGGTCTGGCTACGAGCAGTACTTC. It is translated as CASSLRSGYEQYF.

The rearrangement joins TRBV12-5 to TRBJ2-3; 9 nucleotides match TRBD1. Germline V gene data show CDR1 as LGHNT and CDR2 as FRNRAP. This CDR3 contains 16 residues. V lost 4 bases to trimming and J lost 5 bases; unmatched junction nucleotides: 10. The CDR3 loop is CASGSGQGAVVDTQYF. CDR3 bases: TGTGCTAGTGGTTCGGGACAGGGAGCGGTAGTAGATACGCAGTATTTT.

This clone showed up just once. The V and J genes are TRBV5-1 and TRBJ1-5; D not resolved. V lost 8 bases to trimming and J lost 0 bases, with 21 bases between them. This CDR3 has 17 amino acids. Looked up from germline, CDR1 is SGHRS and CDR2 is YFSETQ. The CDR3 here is CASGPGLSKDSNQPQHF. DNA for the CDR3: TGCGCCAGTGGGCCTGGACTTTCGAAAGATAGCAATCAGCCCCAGCATTTT.

This chain links TRBV28 with TRBJ1-5, with a weak D call TRBD1 (5 bases). Per the germline V gene, CDR1 is MDHEN and CDR2 is SYDVKM. CDR3 length: 14 residues. Trimming pared 2 bases from V and 6 bases from J, leaving 11 bases between. CDR3 sequence reads: CASSLVGGSQPQHF. For the CDR3, the DNA is TGTGCCAGCAGTTTAGTCGGGGGAAGTCAGCCCCAGCATTTT.

This chain connects TRBV30 to TRBJ1-2; D remains ambiguous. V lost 2 bases and J 8 bases, leaving 9 bases between the germline ends. The CDR3 runs to 11 residues. CDR1 GTSNPN and CDR2 SVGIG come from the germline V gene (reference sequence). CDR3 DNA: TGTGCCTGGAGTCCGGCAGCAGGCTACACCTTC. It specifies CAWSPAAGYTF.

J is TRBJ2-7 and V is TRBV7-9; the D gene is possibly TRBD1 (6 bases). Germline-derived CDR1 and CDR2 are SEHNR and FQNEAQ (reference sequence). V lost 5 bases and J 2 bases, leaving 7 bases between the germline ends. This CDR3 region has 12 residues. CDR3 nucleotide sequence: TGTGCCAGCAGCCCAGGGGCCTACGAGCAGTACTTC. It encodes CASSPGAYEQYF.

This chain uses TRBV10-3 with TRBJ1-3, with D uncertain. Per germline, CDR1 ENHRY and CDR2 SYGVKD. V dropped 7 bases and J dropped 0 bases, with 13 bases sitting between them. The length of the CDR3 is 15 residues. The CDR3 DNA reads TGTGCCATCAAGGGAGCCATTAGCTCTGGAAACACCATATATTTT. This encodes CAIKGAISSGNTIYF.

The rearrangement uses TRBV5-4 and TRBJ1-5; no clear D. Germline values: CDR1 SGHNT, CDR2 YYREEE (reference sequence). The V end was cut by 1 base, the J end by 9 bases, with 11 bases between. CDR3 length: 13 amino acids. In DNA form, the CDR3 reads TGTGCCAGCAGCTTGATCGGGGATCCGCCCCAGCATTTT. Translating gives CASSLIGDPPQHF.